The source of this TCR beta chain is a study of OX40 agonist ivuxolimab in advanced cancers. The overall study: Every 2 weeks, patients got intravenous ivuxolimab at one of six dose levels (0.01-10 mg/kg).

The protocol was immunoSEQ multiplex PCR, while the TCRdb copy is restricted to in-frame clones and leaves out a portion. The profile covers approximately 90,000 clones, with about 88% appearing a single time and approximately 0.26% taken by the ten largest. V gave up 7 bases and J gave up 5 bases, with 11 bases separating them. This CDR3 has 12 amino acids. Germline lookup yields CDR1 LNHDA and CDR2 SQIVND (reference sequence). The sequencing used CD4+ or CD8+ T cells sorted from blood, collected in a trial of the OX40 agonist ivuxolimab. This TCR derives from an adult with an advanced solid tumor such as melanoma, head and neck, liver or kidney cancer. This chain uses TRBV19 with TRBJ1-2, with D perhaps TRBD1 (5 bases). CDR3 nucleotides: TGTGCCAGTAAAGGGGCGGCATATGGCTACACCTTC. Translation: CASKGAAYGYTF.